This is a list of T cell receptor beta chains from one sample in a study of blood T cell repertoires in COVID-19. TCRdb keeps only in-frame clones here, not all; method: immunoSEQ multiplex PCR. This table holds 99,000 or so clones, about 75% found once. Sequenced material: peripheral blood. The receptor source for this set is a woman in her sixties or seventies with acute or convalescent COVID-19. Both conserved end residues are part of each CDR3. The order of the fields is CDR3 DNA, CDR3 protein, D gene, J gene, clone size, V gene. D genes are given only for firm matches. Clone sizes are given selectively: once, few, many, or a class where the clone is expanded.

DNA: TGTGCCAGCAGTGGAGCTGGGACAGGGGAAACTGAAGCTTTCTTT
CDR3: CASSGAGTGETEAFF
D: TRBD1
J: TRBJ1-1
size: NA
V: TRBV6-1

DNA: TGTGCCAGCAGCTTCAGGAACTCTGGGGCCAACGTCCTGACTTTC
CDR3: CASSFRNSGANVLTF
D: NA
J: TRBJ2-6
size: NA
V: TRBV5-4

DNA: TGTGCCAGCTCATCGGGACAGGGTACAGATACGCAGTATTTT
CDR3: CASSSGQGTDTQYF
D: TRBD1
J: TRBJ2-3
size: NA
V: TRBV18

DNA: TGTGCCAGCAGCCCCGGACAGCGAAATTCACCCCTCCACTTT
CDR3: CASSPGQRNSPLHF
D: NA
J: TRBJ1-6
size: once
V: TRBV11-2

DNA: TGCGCCAGCAGCTGGACCAGCGGGGACAGGGGAGCTTTCTTT
CDR3: CASSWTSGDRGAFF
D: TRBD1
J: TRBJ1-1
size: NA
V: TRBV5-1

DNA: TGTGCCAGCTCCCCCGACATGAACCAGCCCCAGCATTTT
CDR3: CASSPDMNQPQHF
D: NA
J: TRBJ1-5
size: NA
V: TRBV18

DNA: TGTGCCAGCAGCCCTAGACAGGCCTATTATGGCTACACCTTC
CDR3: CASSPRQAYYGYTF
D: NA
J: TRBJ1-2
size: NA
V: TRBV3-1/TRBV3-2

DNA: TGCGCCAGCAGCCAAGAGGTGCATCTTAGGGCTAGCGGGGGGATCAATGAGCAGTTCTTC
CDR3: CASSQEVHLRASGGINEQFF
D: TRBD2
J: TRBJ2-1
size: NA
V: TRBV4-3

DNA: TGTGCCAGCAGCTTACAGGGTGGGGTAAAGGGTTCACCCCTCCACTTT
CDR3: CASSLQGGVKGSPLHF
D: NA
J: TRBJ1-6
size: NA
V: TRBV7-2

DNA: TGTGCCAGCAGCGCAACAGCAAATCAGCCCCAGCATTTT
CDR3: CASSATANQPQHF
D: NA
J: TRBJ1-5
size: NA
V: TRBV9

DNA: TGTGCCAGCAGCCTCCGGACAGGGGGGAATGGCGAGCAGTACTTC
CDR3: CASSLRTGGNGEQYF
D: TRBD1
J: TRBJ2-7
size: NA
V: TRBV7-7

DNA: TGTGCCAGCAGCTTGGCCCGTAGTTGGTCAAAATTTAACTATGGCTACACCTTC
CDR3: CASSLARSWSKFNYGYTF
D: NA
J: TRBJ1-2
size: once
V: TRBV5-6

DNA: TGCGCCAGCAGCTTTCAGGTCACCGGGGAGCTGTTTTTT
CDR3: CASSFQVTGELFF
D: NA
J: TRBJ2-2
size: NA
V: TRBV5-1

DNA: TGTGCCAGCAGTGTACCTGGCGGTACGCAGTATTTT
CDR3: CASSVPGGTQYF
D: NA
J: TRBJ2-3
size: once
V: TRBV12-3/TRBV12-4

DNA: TGCAGCGCCCGGACAGGGCAACACACTGAAGCTTTCTTT
CDR3: CSARTGQHTEAFF
D: TRBD1
J: TRBJ1-1
size: few
V: TRBV29-1

DNA: TGTGCCAGCAGTAGGGATCGGCGGGGGCCCTCCTACAATGAGCAGTTCTTC
CDR3: CASSRDRRGPSYNEQFF
D: NA
J: TRBJ2-1
size: NA
V: TRBV27

DNA: TGTGCCAGCAGCGGGGGACTAGCGTTGATCAACGAGCAGTACTTC
CDR3: CASSGGLALINEQYF
D: TRBD2
J: TRBJ2-7
size: NA
V: TRBV9

DNA: TGTGCCAGCTCTATCTTACCAGGGGGCGACTATGGCTACACCTTC
CDR3: CASSILPGGDYGYTF
D: TRBD1
J: TRBJ1-2
size: NA
V: TRBV27

DNA: TGTGCCAGCAGCCTGGACAGGGGGCTTCGGGATGGCTACACCTTC
CDR3: CASSLDRGLRDGYTF
D: TRBD1
J: TRBJ1-2
size: NA
V: TRBV3-1/TRBV3-2

DNA: TGTGCCAGCAGCCCTACAGGGATCCCCGTTAATTCACCCCTCCACTTT
CDR3: CASSPTGIPVNSPLHF
D: NA
J: TRBJ1-6
size: NA
V: TRBV27

DNA: TGTGCCAGCACTGAACAGGGGGGTGGTTCGGGTCAGCCCCAGCATTTT
CDR3: CASTEQGGGSGQPQHF
D: TRBD1
J: TRBJ1-5
size: few
V: TRBV2

DNA: TGTGCCTGGAGTGGAACTAAGAACACTGAAGCTTTCTTT
CDR3: CAWSGTKNTEAFF
D: NA
J: TRBJ1-1
size: NA
V: TRBV30

DNA: TGTGCCAGTAAATCCGGGACAGGGGACACCGGGGAGCTGTTTTTT
CDR3: CASKSGTGDTGELFF
D: TRBD1
J: TRBJ2-2
size: NA
V: TRBV19